These 20 T cell receptor beta chains originate from one sample sequenced in a study of sequential checkpoint blockade in melanoma. Produced via immunoSEQ multiplex PCR; TCRdb's table is partial and in-frame only. The data show 15,000 to 20,000 clones, with 80% seen just once and roughly 12% held by the top ten. Treatment reported: randomized to nivolumab then ipilimumab (arm A) or the reverse (arm B). The sequences come from CD8+ T cells sorted from blood (inferred from file names), collected from a patient given nivolumab and ipilimumab in sequence. The receptors shown here come from a human donor with melanoma.

The genes are TRBV11-2 and TRBJ1-2; 9 bases map to TRBD1. Germline CDR1 and CDR2: SGHAT and FQNNGV. V lost 4 bases and J lost 7; bases outside the gene matches: 7. The CDR3 is 14 amino acids. The CDR3 is CASSYGTGQAGYTF. CDR3 DNA sequence: TGTGCCAGCAGCTACGGGACAGGGCAGGCTGGCTACACCTTC.

The genes are TRBV19 and TRBJ1-1; 8 bases are a match to TRBD1. V was pared by 3 bases and J by 4 bases, with 7 bases of the junction left unmatched. Germline V gives CDR1 LNHDA, CDR2 SQIVND (reference sequence). The CDR3 sequence is 15 residues long. As DNA, the CDR3 is TGTGCCAGTAGTATCACCCGACAGGGGACCACTGAAGCTTTCTTT. This codes for CASSITRQGTTEAFF.

V and J are TRBV18 and TRBJ1-5; D is ambiguous. In germline, CDR1 is KGHSH, CDR2 LQKENI. The V end lost 4 bases, the J end lost 5 bases, and 15 bases lay between the germline ends. The CDR3 has 15 residues. CDR3 in DNA: TGTGCCAGCTCACGGCCATCCCCTAGTTATCAGCCCCAGCATTTT. It specifies CASSRPSPSYQPQHF.

The chain links TRBV9 to TRBJ2-6, with D possibly TRBD2 on 5 matching bases. Per the germline V gene, CDR1 is SGDLS and CDR2 is YYNGEE. The CDR3 runs to 17 residues. Between the trimmed V and J ends, which lost 4 bases and 4 bases, there was a span of 18 bases. DNA of the CDR3: TGTGCCAGCAGCCCCTCGGGGAGAGGGCTAGGGGCCAACGTCCTGACTTTC. Protein sequence: CASSPSGRGLGANVLTF. Variable domain in full (rest from reference TRBV9 and TRBJ2-6): DSGVTQTPKHLITATGQRVTLRCSPRSGDLSVYWYQQSLDQGLQFLIQYYNGEERAKGNILERFSAQQFPDLHSELNLSSLELGDSALYFCASSPSGRGLGANVLTFGAGSRLTVL.

V and J are TRBV25-1 and TRBJ1-1; D remains unclear. V was pared by 1 base and J by 1 base, with 4 bases between. This CDR3 region has 13 residues. Germline assignment: CDR1 MGHDK and CDR2 SYGVNS. This CDR3 reads CASSESGNTEAFF. CDR3 DNA sequence: TGTGCCAGCAGTGAATCCGGGAACACTGAAGCTTTCTTT. Complete variable domain (other parts from reference TRBV25-1 and TRBJ1-1): EADIYQTPRYLVIGTGKKITLECSQTMGHDKMYWYQQDPGMELHLIHYSYGVNSTEKGDLSSESTVSRIRTEHFPLTLESARPSHTSQYLCASSESGNTEAFFGQGTRLTVV.

This sequence joins TRBV9 and TRBJ2-3; 7 bases map to TRBD2. The CDR3 spans 17 residues. Germline loops: CDR1 SGDLS, CDR2 YYNGEE. V was clipped by 1 base and J by 2 bases; unmatched bases: 10. This CDR3 reads CASSVRGGDAVTDTQYF. CDR3 in DNA: TGTGCCAGCAGCGTAAGGGGAGGGGATGCGGTCACAGATACGCAGTATTTT.

The chain recombines TRBV5-1 with TRBJ2-7, with unresolved D. The germline gives CDR1 SGHRS, CDR2 YFSETQ. V was pared by 3 bases and J by 5 bases, with 12 bases between. CDR3 length: 13 residues. The CDR3 nucleotides read TGCGCCAGCAGCTCCTCTAGGATGGACGAGCAGTACTTC. Protein product: CASSSSRMDEQYF.

The rearrangement links TRBV19 to TRBJ2-7; tentative D call: TRBD2 (6 bases). There are 16 residues in the CDR3. Germline V gene sequence: CDR1 LNHDA, CDR2 SQIVND (reference sequence). V was clipped by 4 bases and J by 2 bases, with 18 bases between them. The CDR3 spells CASSSEVGGSTYEQYF. The DNA of the CDR3 is TGTGCCAGTAGTAGCGAGGTGGGGGGATCTACCTACGAGCAGTACTTC.

The chain couples TRBV7-6 to TRBJ1-2, with D tentatively TRBD1 (6 bases). Germline V gives CDR1 SGHVS, CDR2 FNYEAQ. The V gene lost 3 bases and the J gene lost 2 bases, with 13 bases spanning the gap. The CDR3 contains 15 residues. The CDR3 sequence: CASSFDPTGNYGYTF. CDR3 nucleotides: TGTGCCAGCAGCTTTGACCCGACAGGAAACTATGGCTACACCTTC. Based on the CDR3 plus reference TRBV7-6 and TRBJ1-2, the full variable domain is GAGVSQSPRYKVTKRGQDVALRCDPISGHVSLYWYRQALGQGPEFLTYFNYEAQQDKSGLPNDRFSAERPEGSISTLTIQRTEQRDSAMYRCASSFDPTGNYGYTFGSGTRLTVV.

The genes are TRBV20-1 and TRBJ2-5, with D hard to call. The end of the DNA is better explained by TRBJ2-7, so the J call may be wrong. The germline CDR1 and CDR2 sequences are DFQATT and SNEGSKA (reference sequence). CDR3 length: 11 residues. The CDR3 sequence: CSARTPYEQYF. CDR3 bases: TGCAGTGCTAGAACCCCCTACGAGCAGTACTTC.

The chain recombines TRBV7-9 with TRBJ1-2, with 7 bases that match TRBD1. Germline V gene sequence: CDR1 SEHNR, CDR2 FQNEAQ (reference sequence). The CDR3 loop spans 16 amino acids. With V trimmed by 5 bases and J by 4 bases, 13 bases remained unmatched. The CDR3 nucleotides are TGTGCCAGCAGCCTCACCGACAGGGCTTTAATCTATGGCTACACCTTC. Translation: CASSLTDRALIYGYTF.

V and J are TRBV5-5 and TRBJ2-7; the match to TRBD1 covers 7 bases. CDR1 SGHKS and CDR2 YYEKEE come from the germline V gene (reference sequence). V shed 4 bases, J shed 6 bases, and the junction held 7 bases outside the gene matches. The length of the CDR3 is 13 residues. CDR3: CASSGTDRVEQYF. CDR3 nucleotide sequence: TGTGCCAGCAGCGGGACCGACAGGGTCGAGCAGTACTTC. Full variable domain (missing parts from reference TRBV5-5 and TRBJ2-7): DAGVTQSPTHLIKTRGQQVTLRCSPISGHKSVSWYQQVLGQGPQFIFQYYEKEERGRGNFPDRFSARQFPNYSSELNVNALLLGDSALYLCASSGTDRVEQYFGPGTRLTVT.

The V call is TRBV7-8, the J call TRBJ1-5, with D hard to call. Germline V gene lookup returns CDR1 SGHVS and CDR2 FQNEAQ. The CDR3 is 17 residues long. V lost 1 base and J lost 2, with 15 bases in between. For the CDR3, the DNA is TGTGCCAGCAGCTTAGGCCGCCACGAGATTGGCAATCAGCCCCAGCATTTT. It yields the protein CASSLGRHEIGNQPQHF.

V usage is TRBV18 and J usage is TRBJ2-1; TRBD2 matches 12 bases. V dropped 2 bases and J dropped 1; count of bases not matched to a gene: 3. Per the germline V gene, CDR1 is KGHSH and CDR2 is LQKENI. The CDR3 covers 17 residues. CDR3 sequence (DNA): TGTGCCAGCTCACCAAGGACTAGCGGGAAGTCCTACAATGAGCAGTTCTTC. Translated: CASSPRTSGKSYNEQFF.

The chain joins TRBV19 to TRBJ2-5, with 9 bases matching TRBD1. The J call may be faulty, since TRBJ2-7 better matches the DNA end. Germline V gene data show CDR1 as LNHDA and CDR2 as SQIVND (reference sequence). The CDR3 covers 14 residues. The CDR3 loop reads CASSDDRGMVEQYF. The CDR3 coding sequence is TGTGCCAGTAGCGACGACAGGGGGATGGTCGAGCAGTACTTC.

V is TRBV28 and J is TRBJ2-7; TRBD1 aligns across 8 bases. This CDR3 has 15 amino acids. V shed 6 bases and J 3 bases; nucleotides not matched to a gene: 10. Germline values: CDR1 MDHEN, CDR2 SYDVKM. CDR3 amino acids: CASSRLPGQDYEQYF. Here the CDR3 DNA reads TGTGCCAGCAGCCGACTCCCGGGACAGGACTACGAGCAGTACTTC.

The chain recombines TRBV6-5 with TRBJ1-1; D is perhaps TRBD1 (5 bases). Trimming removed 2 bases at V and 4 bases at J, with 11 bases between. This CDR3 spans 14 amino acids. The germline CDR1 and CDR2 sequences are MNHEY and SVGAGI. The CDR3 bases are TGTGCCAGCAGTTACAAATGGGGCGGCACTGAAGCTTTCTTT. It translates to CASSYKWGGTEAFF.

The rearrangement uses TRBV19 and TRBJ1-2; 7 bases map to TRBD1. Unmatched junction bases numbered 10, after V lost 11 bases and J lost 4 bases. The germline CDR1 and CDR2 sequences are LNHDA and SQIVND (reference sequence). This CDR3 has 13 residues. CDR3 region: CASNPGTVYGYTF. CDR3 nucleotide sequence: TGTGCCTCCAACCCCGGGACAGTCTATGGCTACACCTTC.

This chain links TRBV7-2 with TRBJ2-7, with 12 bases fitting TRBD2. CDR1 is SGHTA and CDR2 is FQGNSA in the germline V gene. V trimming: 3 bases; J trimming: 5 bases; junction bases outside the gene matches: 14. This CDR3 contains 18 residues. The CDR3 region has the DNA TGTGCCAGCAGCTTTCTCTCTAGCGGGGGGGCGGGTCGAGACGAGCAGTACTTC. Translating gives CASSFLSSGGAGRDEQYF.

The V and J genes are TRBV13 and TRBJ2-7, with TRBD2 matching over 9 bases. The CDR3 sequence is 14 residues long. The V segment lost 5 bases and the J segment 4 bases; nucleotides outside the gene matches: 6. The V gene's germline CDR1 is PRHDT and CDR2 FYEKMQ (reference sequence). CDR3 coding DNA: TGTGCCAGCAGCACACGTAGCGGGAGTTACGAGCAGTACTTC. Its translation: CASSTRSGSYEQYF. Looking up the rest from reference TRBV13 and TRBJ2-7 gives the full variable domain: AAGVIQSPRHLIKEKRETATLKCYPIPRHDTVYWYQQGPGQDPQFLISFYEKMQSDKGSIPDRFSAQQFSDYHSELNMSSLELGDSALYFCASSTRSGSYEQYFGPGTRLTVT.